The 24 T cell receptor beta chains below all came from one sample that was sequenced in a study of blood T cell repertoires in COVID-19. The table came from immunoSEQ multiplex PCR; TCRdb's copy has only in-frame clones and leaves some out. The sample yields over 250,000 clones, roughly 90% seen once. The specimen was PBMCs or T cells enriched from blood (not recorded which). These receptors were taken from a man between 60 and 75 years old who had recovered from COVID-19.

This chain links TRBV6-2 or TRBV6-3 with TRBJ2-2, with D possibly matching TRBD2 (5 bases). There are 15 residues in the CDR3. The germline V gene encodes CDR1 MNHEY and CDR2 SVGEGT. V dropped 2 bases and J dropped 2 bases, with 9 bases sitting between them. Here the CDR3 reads CASSYGRTNTGELFF. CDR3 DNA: TGTGCCAGCAGTTACGGGCGGACTAACACCGGGGAGCTGTTTTTT.

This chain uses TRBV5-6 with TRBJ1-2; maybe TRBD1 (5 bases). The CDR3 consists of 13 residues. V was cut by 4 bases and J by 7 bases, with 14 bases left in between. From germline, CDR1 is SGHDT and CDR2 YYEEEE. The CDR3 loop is CASSLRAGVGYTF. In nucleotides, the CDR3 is TGTGCCAGCAGCCTCAGAGCGGGGGTTGGCTACACCTTC.

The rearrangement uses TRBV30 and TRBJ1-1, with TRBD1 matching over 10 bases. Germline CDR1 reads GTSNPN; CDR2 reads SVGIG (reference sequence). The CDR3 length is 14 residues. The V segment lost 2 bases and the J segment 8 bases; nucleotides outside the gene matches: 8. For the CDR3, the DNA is TGTGCCTGGAGTACCACTAGACAGGGGGCAGAAGCTTTCTTT. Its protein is CAWSTTRQGAEAFF.

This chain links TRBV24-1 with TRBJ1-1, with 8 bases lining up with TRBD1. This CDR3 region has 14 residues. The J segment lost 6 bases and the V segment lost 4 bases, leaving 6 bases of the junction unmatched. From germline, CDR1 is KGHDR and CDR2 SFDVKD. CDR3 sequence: CATSEGTGGPEAFF. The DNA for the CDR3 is TGTGCCACCAGTGAGGGTACAGGGGGTCCTGAAGCTTTCTTT.

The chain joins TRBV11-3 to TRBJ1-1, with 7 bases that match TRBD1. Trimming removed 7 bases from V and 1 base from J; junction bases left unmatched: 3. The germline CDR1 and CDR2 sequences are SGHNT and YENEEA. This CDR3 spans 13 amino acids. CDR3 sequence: CASTRTGNTEAFF. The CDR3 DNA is TGTGCCAGCACGCGGACAGGGAACACTGAAGCTTTCTTT.

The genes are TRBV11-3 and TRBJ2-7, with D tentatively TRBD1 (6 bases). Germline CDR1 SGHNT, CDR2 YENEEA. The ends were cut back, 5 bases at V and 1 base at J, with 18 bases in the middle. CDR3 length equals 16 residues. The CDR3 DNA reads TGTGCCAGCAGCCCGCTTAGGGGGACATCTTCCTACGAGCAGTACTTC. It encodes CASSPLRGTSSYEQYF.

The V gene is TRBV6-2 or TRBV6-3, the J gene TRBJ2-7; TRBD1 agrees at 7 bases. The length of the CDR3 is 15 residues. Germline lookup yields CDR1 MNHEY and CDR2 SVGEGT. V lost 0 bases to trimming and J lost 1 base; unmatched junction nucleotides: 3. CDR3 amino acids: CASSYSPTGSYEQYF. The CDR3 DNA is TGTGCCAGCAGTTACTCCCCGACAGGGTCCTACGAGCAGTACTTC.

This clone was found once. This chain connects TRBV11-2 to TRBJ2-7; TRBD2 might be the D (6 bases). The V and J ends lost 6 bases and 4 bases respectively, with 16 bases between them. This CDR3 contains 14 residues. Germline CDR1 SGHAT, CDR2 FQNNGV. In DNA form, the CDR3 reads TGTGCCAGCAGTCGACAGCCCGGAGGGTACGAGCAGTACTTC. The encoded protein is CASSRQPGGYEQYF.

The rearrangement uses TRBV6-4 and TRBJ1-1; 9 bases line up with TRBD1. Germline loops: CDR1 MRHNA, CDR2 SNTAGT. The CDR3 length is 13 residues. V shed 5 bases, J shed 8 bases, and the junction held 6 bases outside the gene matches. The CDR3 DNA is TGTGCCAGCAGTCGGGACAGGGAGCTCGAAGCTTTCTTT. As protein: CASSRDRELEAFF.

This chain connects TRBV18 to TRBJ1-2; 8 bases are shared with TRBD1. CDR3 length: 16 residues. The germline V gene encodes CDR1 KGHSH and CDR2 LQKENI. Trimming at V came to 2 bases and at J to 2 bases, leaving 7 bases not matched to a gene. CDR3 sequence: CASSPNRDRYNYGYTF. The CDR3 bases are TGTGCCAGCTCACCAAACCGGGACAGGTACAACTATGGCTACACCTTC.

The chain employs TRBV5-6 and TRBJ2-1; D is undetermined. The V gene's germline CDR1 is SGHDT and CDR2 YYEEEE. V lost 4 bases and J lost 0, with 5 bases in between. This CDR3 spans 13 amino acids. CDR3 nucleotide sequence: TGTGCCAGCAGCCCGGGCTCCTACAATGAGCAGTTCTTC. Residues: CASSPGSYNEQFF. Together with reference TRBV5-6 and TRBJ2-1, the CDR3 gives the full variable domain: DAGVTQSPTHLIKTRGQQVTLRCSPKSGHDTVSWYQQALGQGPQFIFQYYEEEERQRGNFPDRFSGHQFPNYSSELNVNALLLGDSALYLCASSPGSYNEQFFGPGTRLTVL.

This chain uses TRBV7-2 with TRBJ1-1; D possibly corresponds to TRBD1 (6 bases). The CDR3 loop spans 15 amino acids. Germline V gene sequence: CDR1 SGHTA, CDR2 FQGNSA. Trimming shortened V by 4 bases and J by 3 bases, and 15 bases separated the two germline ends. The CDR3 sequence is CASSSDRQAYTEAFF. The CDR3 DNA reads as TGTGCCAGCAGCTCCGACAGACAGGCCTACACTGAAGCTTTCTTT. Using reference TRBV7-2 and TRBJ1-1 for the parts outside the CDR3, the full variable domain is GAGVSQSPSNKVTEKGKDVELRCDPISGHTALYWYRQSLGQGLEFLIYFQGNSAPDKSGLPSDRFSAERTGGSVSTLTIQRTQQEDSAVYLCASSSDRQAYTEAFFGQGTRLTVV.

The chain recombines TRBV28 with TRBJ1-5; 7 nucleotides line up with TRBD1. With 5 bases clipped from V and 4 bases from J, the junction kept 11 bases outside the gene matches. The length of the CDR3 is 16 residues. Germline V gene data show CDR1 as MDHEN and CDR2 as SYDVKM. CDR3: CASSGGTARGNQPQHF. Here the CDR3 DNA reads TGTGCCAGCAGTGGGGGGACAGCTCGGGGAAATCAGCCCCAGCATTTT.

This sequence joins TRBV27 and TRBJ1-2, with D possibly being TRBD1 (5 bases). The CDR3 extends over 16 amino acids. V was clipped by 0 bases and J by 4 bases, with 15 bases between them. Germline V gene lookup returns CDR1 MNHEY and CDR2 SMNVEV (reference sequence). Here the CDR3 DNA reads TGTGCCAGCAGTTTATCGGCGGGCCTCGGGGGCTATGGCTACACCTTC. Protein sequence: CASSLSAGLGGYGYTF.

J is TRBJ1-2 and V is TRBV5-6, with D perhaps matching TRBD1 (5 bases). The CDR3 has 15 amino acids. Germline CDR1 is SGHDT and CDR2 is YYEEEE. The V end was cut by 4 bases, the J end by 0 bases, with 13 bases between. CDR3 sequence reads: CASSLPGGSNYGYTF. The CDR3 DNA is TGTGCCAGCAGCCTCCCGGGGGGGTCTAACTATGGCTACACCTTC.

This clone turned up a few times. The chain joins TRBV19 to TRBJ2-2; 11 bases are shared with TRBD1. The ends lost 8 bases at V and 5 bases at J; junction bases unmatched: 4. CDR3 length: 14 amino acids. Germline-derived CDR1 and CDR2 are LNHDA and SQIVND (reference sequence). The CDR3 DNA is TGTGCCAGTGGGGACAGGGGGAATACCGGGGAGCTGTTTTTT. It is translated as CASGDRGNTGELFF.

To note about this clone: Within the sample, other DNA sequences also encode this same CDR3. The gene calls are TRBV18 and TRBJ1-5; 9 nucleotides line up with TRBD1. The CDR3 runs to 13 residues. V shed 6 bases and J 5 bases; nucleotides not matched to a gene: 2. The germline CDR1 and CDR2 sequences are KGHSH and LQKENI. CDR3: CASSRDRDQPQHF. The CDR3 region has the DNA TGTGCCAGCTCGCGGGACAGGGATCAGCCCCAGCATTTT.

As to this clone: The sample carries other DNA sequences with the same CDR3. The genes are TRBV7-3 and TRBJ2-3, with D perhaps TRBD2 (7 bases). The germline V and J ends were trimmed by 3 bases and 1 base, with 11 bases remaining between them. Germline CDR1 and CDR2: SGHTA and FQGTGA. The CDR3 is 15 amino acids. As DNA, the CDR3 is TGTGCCAGCAGCTTGTCGGGGGGCCGCACAGATACGCAGTATTTT. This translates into CASSLSGGRTDTQYF.

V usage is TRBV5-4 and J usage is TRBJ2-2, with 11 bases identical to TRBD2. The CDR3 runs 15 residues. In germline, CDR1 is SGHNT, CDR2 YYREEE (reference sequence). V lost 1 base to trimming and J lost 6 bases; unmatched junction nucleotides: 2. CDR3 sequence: CASSLYSGRAGELFF. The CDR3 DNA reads TGTGCCAGCAGCTTGTATAGCGGGAGGGCCGGGGAGCTGTTTTTT.

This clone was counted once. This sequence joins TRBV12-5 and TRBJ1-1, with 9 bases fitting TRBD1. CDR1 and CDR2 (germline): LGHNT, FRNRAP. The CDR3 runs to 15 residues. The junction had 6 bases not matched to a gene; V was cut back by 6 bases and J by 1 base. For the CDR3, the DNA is TGTGCTAGTGGAACCACAGGGGGCTGGAACACTGAAGCTTTCTTT. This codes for CASGTTGGWNTEAFF.

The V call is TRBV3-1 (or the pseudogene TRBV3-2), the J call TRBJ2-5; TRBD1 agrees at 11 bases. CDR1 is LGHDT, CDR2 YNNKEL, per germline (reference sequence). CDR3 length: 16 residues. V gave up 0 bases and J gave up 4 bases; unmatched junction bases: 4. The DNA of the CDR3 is TGTGCCAGCAGCCAAGAAAGGACAGGGGGCACAGAGACCCAGTACTTC. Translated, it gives CASSQERTGGTETQYF.

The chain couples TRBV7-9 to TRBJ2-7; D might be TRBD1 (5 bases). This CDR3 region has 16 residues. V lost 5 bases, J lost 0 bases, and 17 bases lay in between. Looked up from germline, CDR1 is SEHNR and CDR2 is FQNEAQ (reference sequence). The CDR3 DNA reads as TGTGCCAGCAGCACGACGGAGACAGTAAGCTCCTACGAGCAGTACTTC. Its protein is CASSTTETVSSYEQYF.

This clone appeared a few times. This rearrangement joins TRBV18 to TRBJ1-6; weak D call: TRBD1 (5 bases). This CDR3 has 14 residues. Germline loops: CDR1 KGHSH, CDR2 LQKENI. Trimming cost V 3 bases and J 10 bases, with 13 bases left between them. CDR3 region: CASSPGGVDSPLHF. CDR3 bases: TGTGCCAGCTCACCTGGAGGGGTTGACTCACCCCTCCACTTT.

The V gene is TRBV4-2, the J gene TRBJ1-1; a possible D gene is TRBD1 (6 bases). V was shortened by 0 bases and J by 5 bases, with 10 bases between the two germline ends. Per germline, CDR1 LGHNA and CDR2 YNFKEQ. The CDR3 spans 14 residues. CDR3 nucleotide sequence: TGTGCCAGCAGCCAAGATTCCCAGGGGACTGAAGCTTTCTTT. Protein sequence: CASSQDSQGTEAFF.